These 32 T cell receptor beta chains share one sample of origin, sequenced in a study of cytomegalovirus exposure and HLA in healthy donors. 13 Jbeta primers and 60 Vbeta primers were used for the PCR. Method: immunoSEQ multiplex PCR; TCRdb's copy keeps in-frame clones and lacks some. In the table there are about 160,000 clones, 65% to 80% of which are singletons. Sequencing input: PBMCs. Source of these receptors: a female donor in good health and CMV-seronegative.

The J gene is TRBJ1-1, the V gene TRBV10-3; 9 bases match TRBD1. Germline V gene lookup returns CDR1 ENHRY and CDR2 SYGVKD. CDR3 length: 15 amino acids. Trimming at V came to 6 bases and at J to 2 bases, leaving 7 bases not matched to a gene. As DNA, the CDR3 is TGTGCCATCAGGTCGGACAGGGGAGGAAACACTGAAGCTTTCTTT. Translated, it gives CAIRSDRGGNTEAFF.

The V and J genes are TRBV5-4 and TRBJ1-2; weak D call: TRBD1 (5 bases). The V and J ends lost 8 bases and 2 bases respectively, with 16 bases between them. Germline CDR1 reads SGHNT; CDR2 reads YYREEE (reference sequence). The CDR3 has 14 residues. CDR3 amino acids: CASHAPGSNYGYTF. CDR3 in DNA: TGTGCCAGTCATGCTCCAGGGTCCAACTATGGCTACACCTTC.

The rearrangement uses TRBV19 and TRBJ1-1; 7 nucleotides match TRBD1. This CDR3 comprises 14 residues. The germline CDR1 and CDR2 sequences are LNHDA and SQIVND (reference sequence). V lost 3 bases, J lost 4 bases, and 5 bases stayed unmatched. CDR3 sequence: CASSMAGGGTEAFF. CDR3 nucleotides: TGTGCCAGTAGTATGGCAGGGGGAGGCACTGAAGCTTTCTTT.

The chain joins TRBV5-4 to TRBJ2-7, with 9 bases that match TRBD2. J lost 0 bases, V lost 2 bases, and 0 bases had no gene match. CDR1 is SGHNT and CDR2 is YYREEE in the germline V gene (reference sequence). The CDR3 loop spans 14 amino acids. The CDR3, as DNA: TGTGCCAGCAGCTTAGCGGGGGGCTCCTACGAGCAGTACTTC. The encoded protein is CASSLAGGSYEQYF.

V usage is TRBV14 and J usage is TRBJ1-1; the D gene is possibly TRBD1 (6 bases). The CDR3 covers 14 residues. Germline CDR1 and CDR2: SGHDN and FVKESK. The V and J ends lost 7 bases and 0 bases respectively, with 12 bases between them. In nucleotides, the CDR3 is TGTGCCAGCACCCTCTGGACAGTGAACACTGAAGCTTTCTTT. Protein product: CASTLWTVNTEAFF.

The rearrangement uses TRBV30 and TRBJ2-3; 9 bases fit TRBD1. The V segment lost 6 bases and the J segment 7 bases; nucleotides outside the gene matches: 5. Germline loops: CDR1 GTSNPN, CDR2 SVGIG (reference sequence). The CDR3 sequence is 12 residues long. The CDR3 reads CACRDRVNTQYF. In DNA form, the CDR3 reads TGTGCCTGCAGGGACAGGGTAAATACGCAGTATTTT.

This chain uses TRBV7-9 with TRBJ1-6; D is perhaps TRBD1 (6 bases). Deletions cut 2 bases from V and 0 bases from J, with 17 bases between. In germline, CDR1 is SEHNR, CDR2 FQNEAQ (reference sequence). The CDR3 sequence is 19 residues long. CDR3 nucleotide sequence: TGTGCCAGCAGCTTATGGGGGCAGGACCAAAGCTCCTATAATTCACCCCTCCACTTT. Protein product: CASSLWGQDQSSYNSPLHF.

The rearrangement uses TRBV5-1 and TRBJ2-1; a weak D match, TRBD1 (6 bases). The V gene lost 2 bases and the J gene lost 5 bases, with 11 bases spanning the gap. This CDR3 is 14 amino acids long. Germline loops: CDR1 SGHRS, CDR2 YFSETQ. The CDR3 is CASSLAGADNEQFF. In DNA form, the CDR3 reads TGCGCCAGCAGCTTAGCAGGGGCGGACAATGAGCAGTTCTTC. The variable domain in full, with the rest retrieved from reference TRBV5-1 and TRBJ2-1, is KAGVTQTPRYLIKTRGQQVTLSCSPISGHRSVSWYQQTPGQGLQFLFEYFSETQRNKGNFPGRFSGRQFSNSRSEMNVSTLELGDSALYLCASSLAGADNEQFFGPGTRLTVL.

This rearrangement joins TRBV5-4 to TRBJ2-1; 11 nucleotides agree with TRBD2. Germline CDR1 reads SGHNT; CDR2 reads YYREEE (reference sequence). Trimming removed 3 bases from V and 8 bases from J; junction bases left unmatched: 7. CDR3 size: 15 residues. Here the CDR3 reads CASSSVAGGIYEQFF. In DNA form, the CDR3 reads TGTGCCAGCAGCTCTGTAGCGGGAGGGATTTATGAGCAGTTCTTC. The full variable domain, its missing parts supplied by reference TRBV5-4 and TRBJ2-1, is ETGVTQSPTHLIKTRGQQVTLRCSSQSGHNTVSWYQQALGQGPQFIFQYYREEENGRGNFPPRFSGLQFPNYSSELNVNALELDDSALYLCASSSVAGGIYEQFFGPGTRLTVL.

This rearrangement joins TRBV5-4 to TRBJ2-7; possible D gene TRBD2, 5 bases. Trimming pared 0 bases from V and 3 bases from J, leaving 10 bases between. This CDR3 comprises 14 residues. Looked up from germline, CDR1 is SGHNT and CDR2 is YYREEE (reference sequence). CDR3 loop: CASSLAGLSYEQYF. CDR3 bases: TGTGCCAGCAGCTTGGCCGGACTGAGCTACGAGCAGTACTTC.

This chain joins TRBV29-1 and TRBJ1-2; TRBD1 might be the D (6 bases). From germline, CDR1 is SQVTM and CDR2 ANQGSEA. CDR3 length: 13 amino acids. Trimming removed 5 bases from V and 8 bases from J, with 18 bases in between. CDR3 region: CSVPRGTGTGYTF. The DNA of the CDR3 is TGCAGCGTTCCTAGGGGGACCGGTACGGGCTACACCTTC.

In this sample, this clone turned up a few times. Other DNA sequences in this sample translate to the same CDR3. The genes are TRBV18 and TRBJ2-7; 9 positions match TRBD1. Germline V gene data show CDR1 as KGHSH and CDR2 as LQKENI. The CDR3 has 14 residues. The trim removed 3 bases at V and 2 bases at J, leaving 2 bases unmatched. The CDR3 sequence: CASSPGQGTYEQYF. The CDR3 DNA reads as TGTGCCAGCTCACCCGGACAGGGGACCTACGAGCAGTACTTC.

DNA for the CDR3: TGTGCCAGCAGCTTGGCCCCCCTAGTAAACAATGAGCAGTTCTTC. Its protein is CASSLAPLVNNEQFF. The chain uses TRBV5-5 and TRBJ2-1; D not certain. CDR1 is SGHKS and CDR2 is YYEKEE in the germline V gene (reference sequence). There are 15 residues in the CDR3. Trimming stripped 0 bases from V and 5 bases from J, with 12 bases between.

This chain links TRBV6-5 with TRBJ1-2; tentatively, D is TRBD1 (5 bases). The CDR3 totals 16 residues. The V end was cut by 3 bases, the J end by 4 bases, with 18 bases between. The germline V gene encodes CDR1 MNHEY and CDR2 SVGAGI. The CDR3, as DNA: TGTGCCAGCAGTTATGGTAACGCCAGGGTAATCTATGGCTACACCTTC. Translating it yields CASSYGNARVIYGYTF.

This rearrangement joins TRBV19 to TRBJ2-2; TRBD2 matches 8 bases. With V trimmed by 1 base and J by 4 bases, 5 bases remained unmatched. The CDR3 spans 16 residues. From germline, CDR1 is LNHDA and CDR2 SQIVND (reference sequence). As DNA, the CDR3 is TGTGCCAGTAGTATAGCCGGGGGGGTGAGCACCGGGGAGCTGTTTTTT. It is translated as CASSIAGGVSTGELFF.

The CDR3 loop reads CASRALTSGDEQYF. The DNA of the CDR3 is TGCGCCAGCAGAGCCCTAACTAGCGGGGATGAGCAGTACTTC. The rearrangement links TRBV5-1 to TRBJ2-7; 10 bases align to TRBD2. Germline V gene lookup returns CDR1 SGHRS and CDR2 YFSETQ. Trimming cost V 5 bases and J 7 bases; bases outside gene matches: 9. The CDR3 is 14 amino acids.

The chain uses TRBV5-1 and TRBJ2-2; 7 bases align to TRBD2. V lost 4 bases to trimming and J lost 2 bases; unmatched junction nucleotides: 8. Per germline, CDR1 SGHRS and CDR2 YFSETQ. This CDR3 has 16 amino acids. The CDR3 reads CASSGKASGNTGELFF. The CDR3, as DNA: TGCGCCAGCAGCGGGAAGGCTAGCGGAAACACCGGGGAGCTGTTTTTT.

The CDR3 DNA sequence: TGCGCCAGCAGCTTGGAGGGCAGGGCAGGGACCGGGGAGCTGTTTTTT. Its translation is CASSLEGRAGTGELFF. The V gene is TRBV5-1, the J gene TRBJ2-2, with D possibly matching TRBD1 (5 bases). Trimming took 0 bases from V and 5 from J, leaving 14 bases between them. Germline values: CDR1 SGHRS, CDR2 YFSETQ. The CDR3 sequence is 16 residues long. The whole variable domain, remainder taken from reference TRBV5-1 and TRBJ2-2, is KAGVTQTPRYLIKTRGQQVTLSCSPISGHRSVSWYQQTPGQGLQFLFEYFSETQRNKGNFPGRFSGRQFSNSRSEMNVSTLELGDSALYLCASSLEGRAGTGELFFGEGSRLTVL.

This clone was detected only once. For the CDR3, the DNA is TGTGCCAGTTCCCCGGGGGGGACTAATGAAAAACTGTTTTTT. Protein sequence: CASSPGGTNEKLFF. V is TRBV19 and J is TRBJ1-4; possible D gene TRBD1, 5 bases. The CDR3 is made up of 14 amino acids. Trimming took off 8 bases at V and 2 bases at J, with 12 bases between the two ends. Germline V lookup: CDR1 LNHDA, CDR2 SQIVND (reference sequence).

This clone was picked up one time. The chain uses TRBV28 and TRBJ1-1; 10 bases agree with TRBD1. The trim removed 0 bases at V and 4 bases at J, leaving 2 bases unmatched. The CDR3 spans 15 residues. Germline V lookup: CDR1 MDHEN, CDR2 SYDVKM. The CDR3: CASSLWRTGGTEAFF. CDR3 coding DNA: TGTGCCAGCAGTTTATGGAGGACAGGGGGCACTGAAGCTTTCTTT.

The chain combines TRBV9 with TRBJ2-7, with a possible D match to TRBD1 (5 bases). Germline CDR1 and CDR2: SGDLS and YYNGEE. The CDR3 consists of 14 residues. Trimming cost V 4 bases and J 2 bases, with 13 bases left between them. The CDR3: CASSLGATTYEQYF. The DNA for the CDR3 is TGTGCCAGCAGCCTAGGGGCGACCACCTACGAGCAGTACTTC.

The chain recombines TRBV18 with TRBJ2-7; 13 nucleotides line up with TRBD2. The germline V gene encodes CDR1 KGHSH and CDR2 LQKENI. This CDR3 region has 16 residues. Trimming took 3 bases from V and 6 from J; bases not matched to a gene: 8. The chain's CDR3 is CASSPLTSGRAGEQYF. CDR3 bases: TGTGCCAGCTCACCCCTAACTAGCGGGAGGGCCGGCGAGCAGTACTTC.

The chain carries TRBV4-2 and TRBJ1-1, with 11 bases identical to TRBD1. With 1 base clipped from V and 1 base from J, the junction kept 5 bases outside the gene matches. The CDR3 runs 17 residues. From germline, CDR1 is LGHNA and CDR2 YNFKEQ. The CDR3 sequence: CASSQGDRGGPNTEAFF. CDR3 in DNA: TGTGCCAGCAGCCAAGGGGACAGGGGGGGACCGAACACTGAAGCTTTCTTT.

This clone was detected a few times. The genes are TRBV7-3 and TRBJ1-1, with D possibly TRBD1 on 6 matching bases. Germline V gene data show CDR1 as SGHTA and CDR2 as FQGTGA. V was trimmed by 1 base and J by 8 bases, leaving 11 bases between them. The CDR3 is 13 amino acids. The chain's CDR3 is CASSLRQGIEAFF. For the CDR3, the DNA is TGTGCCAGCAGCTTAAGGCAGGGGATAGAAGCTTTCTTT.

The chain couples TRBV5-6 to TRBJ1-1; maybe TRBD1 (6 bases). V lost 0 bases and J lost 6, with 18 bases in between. Germline assignment: CDR1 SGHDT and CDR2 YYEEEE. The CDR3 sequence is 16 residues long. CDR3 nucleotides: TGTGCCAGCAGCTTGGGCCCGCCAGGGGAAGGGTCTGAAGCTTTCTTT. It specifies CASSLGPPGEGSEAFF.

This clone is a singleton in its sample. CDR3 residues: CASSLLAGATEQYF. The CDR3 DNA reads TGTGCCAGCAGTCTCCTAGCGGGAGCTACCGAGCAGTACTTC. This chain joins TRBV13 and TRBJ2-7; 10 positions match TRBD2. Looked up from germline, CDR1 is PRHDT and CDR2 is FYEKMQ (reference sequence). The CDR3 has 14 amino acids. The V gene end was trimmed by 6 bases and the J gene end by 6 bases; junction bases not matched to a gene: 8.

The chain uses TRBV19 and TRBJ2-7; possible D gene TRBD2, 5 bases. Germline V gene data show CDR1 as LNHDA and CDR2 as SQIVND (reference sequence). The germline V and J ends were trimmed by 3 bases and 0 bases, with 12 bases remaining between them. This CDR3 has 15 amino acids. The CDR3 region has the DNA TGTGCCAGTAGTATCCTCGGCGGGTCCTCCTACGAGCAGTACTTC. It encodes CASSILGGSSYEQYF.

The J gene is TRBJ1-2, the V gene TRBV5-1, with TRBD1 identical over 7 bases. This CDR3 is 14 amino acids long. With V trimmed by 0 bases and J by 5 bases, 4 bases remained unmatched. Per germline, CDR1 SGHRS and CDR2 YFSETQ. The CDR3 sequence: CASSLEGTEYGYTF. CDR3 nucleotide sequence: TGCGCCAGCAGCTTGGAGGGGACAGAGTATGGCTACACCTTC.

The CDR3 bases are TGTGCCAGCAGCTTGGGGAATGGACTGGGGTCGGACACCATATATTTT. This encodes CASSLGNGLGSDTIYF. V is TRBV7-6 and J is TRBJ1-3, with D unresolved. The germline V gene has CDR1 SGHVS and CDR2 FNYEAQ. V lost 3 bases and J lost 8, with 20 bases in between. The CDR3 covers 16 residues.

This rearrangement joins TRBV30 to TRBJ2-2; TRBD1 matches at 11 bases. After removal of 3 bases from V and 5 bases from J, the junction contained 5 bases not matched to a gene. The CDR3 extends over 15 amino acids. Germline V CDR1 and CDR2: GTSNPN, SVGIG (reference sequence). The CDR3 sequence: CAWSRDRGRTGELFF. DNA for the CDR3: TGTGCCTGGAGCAGGGACAGGGGGAGGACCGGGGAGCTGTTTTTT.

CDR3 nucleotides: TGTGCCAGCAGCGTAGTACTAGCGGGAGTCCCCACCGGGGAGCTGTTTTTT. Translated: CASSVVLAGVPTGELFF. The chain has TRBV9 and TRBJ2-2; TRBD2 agrees at 11 bases. The CDR3 has 17 amino acids. V lost 0 bases to trimming and J lost 4 bases; unmatched junction nucleotides: 5. Germline CDR1 SGDLS, CDR2 YYNGEE.

The chain is built from TRBV7-9 and TRBJ1-1, with D maybe TRBD1 (5 bases). The germline V gene has CDR1 SEHNR and CDR2 FQNEAQ (reference sequence). The V and J ends lost 6 bases and 0 bases respectively, with 14 bases between them. CDR3 length: 15 amino acids. The CDR3 spells CASRQATILNTEAFF. The CDR3 DNA reads as TGTGCCAGCAGACAGGCCACGATTTTGAACACTGAAGCTTTCTTT.